Each of the 28 T cell receptor beta chains below was sequenced from the same sample in a study of cytomegalovirus exposure and HLA in healthy donors. Primers: 60 Vbeta forward and 13 Jbeta reverse. Data came from immunoSEQ multiplex PCR; TCRdb stores just in-frame clones and leaves some out. The sample records about 120,000 clones, roughly 80% being singletons. Source material: PBMCs. Source of these receptors: a female donor in good health and CMV-seropositive.

This chain connects TRBV9 to TRBJ1-1; D is possibly TRBD1 (5 bases). The V and J ends lost 2 bases and 5 bases respectively, with 10 bases between them. The germline V gene encodes CDR1 SGDLS and CDR2 YYNGEE. This CDR3 has 13 amino acids. The CDR3 region is CASSVGPGTEAFF. Written as DNA, the CDR3 is TGTGCCAGCAGCGTGGGGCCCGGGACTGAAGCTTTCTTT. The full variable domain, completed using reference TRBV9 and TRBJ1-1, is DSGVTQTPKHLITATGQRVTLRCSPRSGDLSVYWYQQSLDQGLQFLIQYYNGEERAKGNILERFSAQQFPDLHSELNLSSLELGDSALYFCASSVGPGTEAFFGQGTRLTVV.

This rearrangement joins TRBV27 to TRBJ2-2; D might be TRBD2 (6 bases). Germline V gene data show CDR1 as MNHEY and CDR2 as SMNVEV (reference sequence). The CDR3 has 17 residues. Trimming pared 6 bases from V and 5 bases from J, leaving 22 bases between. DNA of the CDR3: TGTGCCAGCAGCCCCCCGGAGCGGGCAAGAGGAACCGGGGAGCTGTTTTTT. Translating it yields CASSPPERARGTGELFF.

The V gene is TRBV18, the J gene TRBJ2-2; a weak D match, TRBD2 (5 bases). Trimming stripped 6 bases from V and 3 bases from J, with 20 bases between. This CDR3 has 17 amino acids. Germline CDR1 reads KGHSH; CDR2 reads LQKENI. Here the CDR3 reads CASSASMQDFYTGELFF. CDR3 in DNA: TGTGCCAGCTCCGCATCCATGCAGGACTTCTACACCGGGGAGCTGTTTTTT.

Remarks on this clone: Relative to the germline gene, one junction end is altered; a read error may explain this. The gene calls are TRBV2 and TRBJ2-6; D might be TRBD1 (6 bases). The germline CDR1 and CDR2 sequences are SNHLY and FYNNEI. The CDR3 is made up of 16 amino acids. The CDR3 sequence: CASNEQGSSGANVLTF. DNA for the CDR3: TGTGCCAGCAATGAACAGGGAAGCTCTGGGGCCAACGTCCTGACTTTC.

The V gene is TRBV7-9, the J gene TRBJ2-2, with D possibly TRBD2 on 5 matching bases. The CDR3 covers 13 residues. V was clipped by 10 bases and J by 6 bases, with 15 bases between them. Germline CDR1 reads SEHNR; CDR2 reads FQNEAQ (reference sequence). The DNA of the CDR3 is TGTGCCACCCGGGATTACCCCGCCGGGGAGCTGTTTTTT. Translated, it gives CATRDYPAGELFF.

This clone was observed once. The V and J genes are TRBV5-1 and TRBJ1-3; possibly TRBD1 for D (6 bases). Germline V gene data show CDR1 as SGHRS and CDR2 as YFSETQ. V lost 5 bases and J lost 0, with 9 bases in between. The CDR3 spans 14 residues. Written as DNA, the CDR3 is TGCGCCAGCAGGGGGGCGAGCTCTGGAAACACCATATATTTT. Translation gives CASRGASSGNTIYF.

V is TRBV6-1 and J is TRBJ1-6, with 8 positions matching TRBD1. The CDR3 sequence is 15 residues long. V was clipped by 4 bases and J by 10 bases; unmatched bases: 9. Germline values: CDR1 MNHNS, CDR2 SASEGT. CDR3 sequence: CASSATGTGPSPLHF. As DNA, the CDR3 is TGTGCCAGCAGTGCGACCGGGACAGGACCATCACCCCTCCACTTT.

The chain links TRBV5-1 to TRBJ1-2; no reliable D call. The ends were cut back, 0 bases at V and 2 bases at J, with 5 bases in the middle. Germline V gene lookup returns CDR1 SGHRS and CDR2 YFSETQ. The CDR3 covers 13 residues. The chain's CDR3 is CASSLGGNYGYTF. The CDR3 DNA is TGCGCCAGCAGCTTGGGCGGAAACTATGGCTACACCTTC.

This rearrangement joins TRBV5-1 to TRBJ2-7; tentatively, D is TRBD2 (5 bases). The CDR3 is 15 residues long. Trimming pared 0 bases from V and 2 bases from J, leaving 12 bases between. Germline V gene lookup returns CDR1 SGHRS and CDR2 YFSETQ. The DNA of the CDR3 is TGCGCCAGCAGCTTGGTATCGAGGGCCGCCTACGAGCAGTACTTC. This gives the protein CASSLVSRAAYEQYF.

In regard to this clone: Other DNA sequences in this specimen translate into the identical CDR3. V gene TRBV5-1 combines with J gene TRBJ2-5; 9 bases line up with TRBD1. J was trimmed by 5 bases and V by 3 bases; bases with no gene match: 11. The CDR3 is 16 amino acids. Germline lookup yields CDR1 SGHRS and CDR2 YFSETQ. The DNA for the CDR3 is TGCGCCAGCAGCTGGGACCCGGGACAGGGAGGTGAGACCCAGTACTTC. Translation: CASSWDPGQGGETQYF. The whole variable domain, remainder taken from reference TRBV5-1 and TRBJ2-5, is KAGVTQTPRYLIKTRGQQVTLSCSPISGHRSVSWYQQTPGQGLQFLFEYFSETQRNKGNFPGRFSGRQFSNSRSEMNVSTLELGDSALYLCASSWDPGQGGETQYFGPGTRLLVL.

The rearrangement uses TRBV5-6 and TRBJ2-7, with a tentative D call TRBD2 (6 bases). The germline CDR1 and CDR2 sequences are SGHDT and YYEEEE. The germline V and J ends were trimmed by 2 bases and 3 bases, with 15 bases remaining between them. This CDR3 region has 15 residues. The CDR3 is CASSLGWRGGYEQYF. The CDR3 DNA is TGTGCCAGCAGCTTAGGTTGGAGGGGTGGCTACGAGCAGTACTTC. The complete variable domain, with remaining parts taken from reference TRBV5-6 and TRBJ2-7, reads DAGVTQSPTHLIKTRGQQVTLRCSPKSGHDTVSWYQQALGQGPQFIFQYYEEEERQRGNFPDRFSGHQFPNYSSELNVNALLLGDSALYLCASSLGWRGGYEQYFGPGTRLTVT.

V gene TRBV2 combines with J gene TRBJ1-1, with 8 bases matching TRBD1. Germline V gene sequence: CDR1 SNHLY, CDR2 FYNNEI. The CDR3 has 16 residues. Trimming removed 4 bases from V and 4 bases from J; junction bases left unmatched: 11. The CDR3 DNA is TGTGCCAGCAGTGGAGGGCAGGGGGCCGGAGGCACTGAAGCTTTCTTT. Its translation is CASSGGQGAGGTEAFF. The full variable domain, with the rest looked up from reference TRBV2 and TRBJ1-1, is EPEVTQTPSHQVTQMGQEVILRCVPISNHLYFYWYRQILGQKVEFLVSFYNNEISEKSEIFDDQFSVERPDGSNFTLKIRSTKLEDSAMYFCASSGGQGAGGTEAFFGQGTRLTVV.

This chain uses TRBV5-4 with TRBJ2-3, with 8 bases identical to TRBD1. V lost 1 base and J lost 4; bases outside the gene matches: 5. The CDR3 consists of 15 residues. Germline CDR1 reads SGHNT; CDR2 reads YYREEE (reference sequence). CDR3 sequence (DNA): TGTGCCAGCAGCTTGTCTCGACAGGGGTCAGATACGCAGTATTTT. Amino acids: CASSLSRQGSDTQYF.

CDR3 in amino acids: CASSFYRAQNEQFF. CDR3 coding DNA: TGTGCCAGCAGCTTCTACAGGGCTCAGAATGAGCAGTTCTTC. V usage is TRBV7-2 and J usage is TRBJ2-1, with TRBD1 as a possible D gene (6 bases). Trimming stripped 3 bases from V and 7 bases from J, with 13 bases between. The CDR3 runs 14 residues. CDR1 SGHTA and CDR2 FQGNSA come from the germline V gene.

The sample holds a few counts of this clone. The rearrangement joins TRBV2 to TRBJ2-7, with 9 nucleotides matching TRBD1. J gave up 1 base and V 4 bases, and 11 bases lay outside the gene matches. CDR1 SNHLY and CDR2 FYNNEI come from the germline V gene. This CDR3 is 17 amino acids long. DNA for the CDR3: TGTGCCAGCAGTGTAGGGGACAGGGATTGGTGGTCCTACGAGCAGTACTTC. It translates to CASSVGDRDWWSYEQYF.

The chain joins TRBV7-9 to TRBJ1-2; D unresolved. Germline V gene lookup returns CDR1 SEHNR and CDR2 FQNEAQ (reference sequence). The CDR3 runs 13 residues. The ends were cut back, 3 bases at V and 4 bases at J, with 9 bases in the middle. The CDR3 protein is CASSLGGSYGYTF. CDR3 nucleotide sequence: TGTGCCAGCAGCTTGGGAGGGTCCTATGGCTACACCTTC.

The rearrangement links TRBV7-6 to TRBJ1-6; 7 bases agree with TRBD1. In germline, CDR1 is SGHVS, CDR2 FNYEAQ. After removal of 5 bases from V and 5 bases from J, the junction contained 6 bases not matched to a gene. This CDR3 contains 15 residues. The DNA of the CDR3 is TGTGCCAGCAGCCCCCGCCAGGGGGATAATTCACCCCTCCACTTT. Its translation: CASSPRQGDNSPLHF.

This clone was seen once. The chain carries TRBV15 and TRBJ2-2, with TRBD1 identical over 7 bases. V dropped 3 bases and J dropped 6; count of bases not matched to a gene: 7. CDR3 length equals 15 residues. Germline V gene lookup returns CDR1 LNHNV and CDR2 YYDKDF (reference sequence). CDR3 DNA: TGTGCCACCAGCAGCGCAGGGGGATTTGCCGGGGAGCTGTTTTTT. It encodes CATSSAGGFAGELFF.

This clone appeared once. This chain connects TRBV7-2 to TRBJ2-5; D is unresolved. Trimming stripped 5 bases from V and 8 bases from J, with 15 bases between. CDR1 SGHTA and CDR2 FQGNSA come from the germline V gene. CDR3 size: 13 residues. CDR3 DNA sequence: TGTGCCAGCAGCCTAAGACGGAGAGATACCCAGTACTTC. This translates into CASSLRRRDTQYF.

This sequence joins TRBV4-2 and TRBJ2-2; TRBD1 matches 7 bases. This CDR3 region has 14 residues. Trimming at V came to 6 bases and at J to 3 bases, leaving 4 bases not matched to a gene. The germline gives CDR1 LGHNA, CDR2 YNFKEQ. In DNA, the CDR3 is TGTGCCAGCAGTCGGGACAGCGACACCGGGGAGCTGTTTTTT. Amino acids: CASSRDSDTGELFF.

The V gene is TRBV4-3, the J gene TRBJ2-5, with 12 nucleotides matching TRBD2. Trimming cost V 0 bases and J 5 bases; bases outside gene matches: 1. Germline V gene sequence: CDR1 LGHNA, CDR2 YSLEER. The CDR3 runs 15 residues. CDR3 sequence reads: CASSQEGTSGETQYF. CDR3 DNA sequence: TGCGCCAGCAGCCAAGAGGGGACTAGCGGGGAGACCCAGTACTTC.

There are a few counts of this clone. The V gene is TRBV4-2, the J gene TRBJ2-1, with 10 bases that match TRBD2. The CDR3 consists of 19 residues. Germline loops: CDR1 LGHNA, CDR2 YNFKEQ. J was trimmed by 4 bases and V by 1 base; bases with no gene match: 13. The CDR3 spells CASSQGTSVASGGYNEQFF. The CDR3 nucleotides are TGTGCCAGCAGCCAAGGAACTTCTGTGGCTAGCGGGGGTTACAATGAGCAGTTCTTC.

The chain joins TRBV14 to TRBJ1-5; D is undetermined. The germline gives CDR1 SGHDN, CDR2 FVKESK. The CDR3 covers 13 residues. Trimming took off 0 bases at V and 6 bases at J, with 6 bases between the two ends. CDR3: CASSQDSVQPQHF. DNA for the CDR3: TGTGCCAGCAGCCAAGACTCGGTTCAGCCCCAGCATTTT.

The CDR3 DNA reads as TGTGCCAGCAGCTTACAGAGCACAGATACGCAGTATTTT. Translating gives CASSLQSTDTQYF. This chain connects TRBV7-3 to TRBJ2-3; D remains unclear. The V and J ends lost 2 bases and 0 bases respectively, with 3 bases between them. Germline CDR1 reads SGHTA; CDR2 reads FQGTGA. The CDR3 is made up of 13 amino acids.

V is TRBV5-4 and J is TRBJ2-3, with D tentatively TRBD1 (6 bases). This CDR3 is built from 17 residues. Trimming cost V 6 bases and J 0 bases, with 20 bases left between them. Germline loops: CDR1 SGHNT, CDR2 YYREEE (reference sequence). The chain's CDR3 is CASNQQRGFASTDTQYF. The CDR3, as DNA: TGTGCCAGCAACCAACAAAGGGGGTTCGCTAGCACAGATACGCAGTATTTT. Supplemented by reference TRBV5-4 and TRBJ2-3, the full variable domain reads ETGVTQSPTHLIKTRGQQVTLRCSSQSGHNTVSWYQQALGQGPQFIFQYYREEENGRGNFPPRFSGLQFPNYSSELNVNALELDDSALYLCASNQQRGFASTDTQYFGPGTRLTVL.

The chain uses TRBV5-4 and TRBJ2-4, with D possibly matching TRBD1 (6 bases). From germline, CDR1 is SGHNT and CDR2 YYREEE (reference sequence). V dropped 4 bases and J dropped 3 bases, with 11 bases sitting between them. The CDR3 runs 14 residues. CDR3 in DNA: TGTGCCAGCAGCCTACAGGGTGGCAAAAACATTCAGTACTTC. Translating gives CASSLQGGKNIQYF.

This chain connects TRBV7-8 to TRBJ1-3; D is unclear. V was pared by 2 bases and J by 2 bases, with 7 bases between. The CDR3 extends over 14 amino acids. Looked up from germline, CDR1 is SGHVS and CDR2 is FQNEAQ. The CDR3 protein is CASSLQEAGNTIYF. The CDR3, as DNA: TGTGCCAGCAGCTTACAGGAGGCTGGAAACACCATATATTTT.

This chain joins TRBV6-1 and TRBJ1-6; D might be TRBD1 (6 bases). There are 12 residues in the CDR3. Germline values: CDR1 MNHNS, CDR2 SASEGT. V was pared by 7 bases and J by 10 bases, with 11 bases between. The chain's CDR3 is CASMGQISPLHF. The DNA for the CDR3 is TGTGCCAGCATGGGACAAATATCACCCCTCCACTTT.